The present entry profiles one T cell receptor beta chain with its context. These data are taken from a study of T cell changes during pregnancy in multiple sclerosis. Assay used: immunoSEQ multiplex PCR; TCRdb lists only in-frame clones, some missing. The profile shows 50,000 or so clones, 75% to 95% of them singletons. Germline V gene lookup returns CDR1 MNHEY and CDR2 SVGAGI. With 6 bases clipped from V and 4 bases from J, the junction kept 7 bases outside the gene matches. The CDR3 loop spans 15 amino acids. The sequence was collected from a female donor in good health, enrolled as a control in a pregnancy study. The sequenced sample was peripheral blood, obtained after pregnancy. V gene TRBV6-5 combines with J gene TRBJ2-1; 9 bases map to TRBD1. This CDR3 reads CASRTGQGRYNEQFF. The CDR3 DNA is TGTGCCAGCAGAACCGGACAGGGGAGATACAATGAGCAGTTCTTC.